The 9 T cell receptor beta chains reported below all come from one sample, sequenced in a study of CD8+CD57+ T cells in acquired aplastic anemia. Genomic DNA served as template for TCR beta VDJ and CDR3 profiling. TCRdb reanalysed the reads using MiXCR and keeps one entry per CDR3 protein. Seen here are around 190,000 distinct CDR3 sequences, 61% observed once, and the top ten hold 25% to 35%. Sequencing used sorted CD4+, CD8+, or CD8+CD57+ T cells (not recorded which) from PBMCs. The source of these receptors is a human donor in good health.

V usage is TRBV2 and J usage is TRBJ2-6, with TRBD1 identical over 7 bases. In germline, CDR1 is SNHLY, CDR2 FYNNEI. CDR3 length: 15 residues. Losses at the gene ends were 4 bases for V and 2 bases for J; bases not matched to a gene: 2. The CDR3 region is CASSADRAGANVLTF. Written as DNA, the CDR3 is TGTGCCAGCAGTGCCGACAGGGCTGGGGCCAACGTCCTGACTTTC.

The CDR3 sequence: CSAPRQRNYGYTF. The CDR3, as DNA: TGCAGTGCACCTCGACAGCGGAACTATGGCTACACCTTC. This chain joins TRBV20-1 and TRBJ1-2; TRBD1 might be the D (5 bases). Trimming took 6 bases from V and 2 from J, leaving 13 bases between them. This CDR3 is 13 amino acids long. CDR1 is DFQATT, CDR2 SNEGSKA, per germline (reference sequence).

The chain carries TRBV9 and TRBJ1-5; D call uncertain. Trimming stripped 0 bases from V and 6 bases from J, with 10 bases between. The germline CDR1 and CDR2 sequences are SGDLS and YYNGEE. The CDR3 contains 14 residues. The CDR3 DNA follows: TGTGCCAGCAGCGTAGCGGCGGGAGGTCAGCCCCAGCATTTT. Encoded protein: CASSVAAGGQPQHF.

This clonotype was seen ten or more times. The CDR3 spells CASSQSIGQGPREQYF. In DNA form, the CDR3 reads TGTGCCAGCAGCCAGAGTATAGGACAGGGCCCGCGGGAGCAGTACTTC. The rearrangement joins TRBV14 to TRBJ2-7; 8 positions agree with TRBD1. V gave up 3 bases and J gave up 7 bases; unmatched junction bases: 14. The CDR3 length is 16 residues. Germline values: CDR1 SGHDN, CDR2 FVKESK.

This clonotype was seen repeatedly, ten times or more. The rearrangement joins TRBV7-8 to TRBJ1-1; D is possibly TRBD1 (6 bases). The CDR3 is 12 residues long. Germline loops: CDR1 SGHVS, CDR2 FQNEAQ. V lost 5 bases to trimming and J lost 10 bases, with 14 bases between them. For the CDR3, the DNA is TGTGCCAGCAGCCCAGAGGGGGGGGCAGCTTTCTTT. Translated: CASSPEGGAAFF.

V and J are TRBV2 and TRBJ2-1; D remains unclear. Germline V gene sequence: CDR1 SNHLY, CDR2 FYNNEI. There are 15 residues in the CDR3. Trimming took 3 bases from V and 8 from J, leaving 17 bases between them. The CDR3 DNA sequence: TGTGCCAGCAGTGAGGGAACTACCCCTCTAGATGAGCAGTTCTTC. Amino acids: CASSEGTTPLDEQFF.

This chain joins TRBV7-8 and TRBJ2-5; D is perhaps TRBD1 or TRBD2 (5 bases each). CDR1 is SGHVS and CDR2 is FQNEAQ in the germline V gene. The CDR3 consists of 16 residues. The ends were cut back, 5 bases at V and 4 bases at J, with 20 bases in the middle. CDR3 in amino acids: CASSPTGTAAPETQYF. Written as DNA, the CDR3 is TGTGCCAGCAGCCCAACCGGGACGGCTGCCCCAGAGACCCAGTACTTC.

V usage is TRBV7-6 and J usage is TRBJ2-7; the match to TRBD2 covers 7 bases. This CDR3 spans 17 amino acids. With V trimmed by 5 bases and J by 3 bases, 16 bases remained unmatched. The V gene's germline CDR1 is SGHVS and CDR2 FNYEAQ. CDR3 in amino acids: CASSRRGFQAGLYEQYF. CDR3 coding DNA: TGTGCCAGCAGCCGTAGAGGGTTTCAAGCGGGGCTCTACGAGCAGTACTTC. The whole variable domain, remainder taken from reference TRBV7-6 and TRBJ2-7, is GAGVSQSPRYKVTKRGQDVALRCDPISGHVSLYWYRQALGQGPEFLTYFNYEAQQDKSGLPNDRFSAERPEGSISTLTIQRTEQRDSAMYRCASSRRGFQAGLYEQYFGPGTRLTVT.

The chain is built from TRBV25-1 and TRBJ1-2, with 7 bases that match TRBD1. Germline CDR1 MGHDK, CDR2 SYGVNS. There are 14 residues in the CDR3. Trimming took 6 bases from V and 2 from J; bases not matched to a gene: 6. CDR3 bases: TGTGCCAGCAGAGGGCCGACAGGGAACTATGGCTACACCTTC. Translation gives CASRGPTGNYGYTF.